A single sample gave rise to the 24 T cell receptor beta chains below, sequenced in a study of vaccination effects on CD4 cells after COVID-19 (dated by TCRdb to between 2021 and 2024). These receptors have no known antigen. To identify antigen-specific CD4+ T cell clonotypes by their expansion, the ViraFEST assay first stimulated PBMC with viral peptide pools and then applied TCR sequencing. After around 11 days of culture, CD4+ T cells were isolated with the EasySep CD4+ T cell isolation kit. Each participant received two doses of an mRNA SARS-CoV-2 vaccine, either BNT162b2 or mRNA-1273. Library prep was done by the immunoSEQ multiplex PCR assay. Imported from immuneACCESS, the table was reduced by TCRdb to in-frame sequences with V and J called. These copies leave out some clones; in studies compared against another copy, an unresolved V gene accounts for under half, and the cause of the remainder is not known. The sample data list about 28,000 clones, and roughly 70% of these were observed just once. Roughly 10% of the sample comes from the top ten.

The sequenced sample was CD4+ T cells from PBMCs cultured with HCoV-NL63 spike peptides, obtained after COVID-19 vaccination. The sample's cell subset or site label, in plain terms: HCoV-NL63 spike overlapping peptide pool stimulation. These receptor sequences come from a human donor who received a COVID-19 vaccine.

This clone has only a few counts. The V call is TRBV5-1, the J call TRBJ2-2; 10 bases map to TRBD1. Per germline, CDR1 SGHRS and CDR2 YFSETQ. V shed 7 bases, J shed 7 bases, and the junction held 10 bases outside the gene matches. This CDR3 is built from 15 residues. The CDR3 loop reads CASGGTGVGGGELFF. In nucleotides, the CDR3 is TGCGCCAGCGGGGGGACAGGGGTCGGCGGCGGGGAGCTGTTTTTT. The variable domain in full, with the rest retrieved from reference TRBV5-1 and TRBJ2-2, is KAGVTQTPRYLIKTRGQQVTLSCSPISGHRSVSWYQQTPGQGLQFLFEYFSETQRNKGNFPGRFSGRQFSNSRSEMNVSTLELGDSALYLCASGGTGVGGGELFFGEGSRLTVL.

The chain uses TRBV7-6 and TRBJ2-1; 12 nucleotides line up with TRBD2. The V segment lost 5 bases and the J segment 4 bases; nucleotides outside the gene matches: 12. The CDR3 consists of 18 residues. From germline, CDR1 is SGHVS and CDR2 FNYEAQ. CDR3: CASSPRTQGTSGYNEQFF. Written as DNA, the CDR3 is TGTGCCAGCAGCCCCAGGACCCAGGGGACTAGCGGGTACAATGAGCAGTTCTTC.

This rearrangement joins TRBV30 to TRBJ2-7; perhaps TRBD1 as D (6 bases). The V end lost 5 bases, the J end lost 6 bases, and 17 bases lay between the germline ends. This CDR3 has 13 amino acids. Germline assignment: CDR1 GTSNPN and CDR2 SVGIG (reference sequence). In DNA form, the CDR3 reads TGTGCCTGGTACTCATACAGGGTTTCCGAGCAGTACTTC. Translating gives CAWYSYRVSEQYF.

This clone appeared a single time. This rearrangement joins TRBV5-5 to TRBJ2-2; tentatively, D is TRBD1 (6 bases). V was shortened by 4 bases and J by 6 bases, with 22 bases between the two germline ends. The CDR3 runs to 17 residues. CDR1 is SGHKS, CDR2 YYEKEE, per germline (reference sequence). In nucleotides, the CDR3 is TGTGCCAGCAGCAGAAAAGTGTGGCAGGGGCGATCCGGGGAGCTGTTTTTT. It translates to CASSRKVWQGRSGELFF.

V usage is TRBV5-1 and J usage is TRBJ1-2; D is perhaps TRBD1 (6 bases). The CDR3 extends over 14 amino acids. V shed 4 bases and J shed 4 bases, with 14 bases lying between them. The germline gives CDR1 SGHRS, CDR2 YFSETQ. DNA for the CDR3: TGCGCCAGCAGCACATCGACAGGCCCCTATGGCTACACCTTC. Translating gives CASSTSTGPYGYTF.

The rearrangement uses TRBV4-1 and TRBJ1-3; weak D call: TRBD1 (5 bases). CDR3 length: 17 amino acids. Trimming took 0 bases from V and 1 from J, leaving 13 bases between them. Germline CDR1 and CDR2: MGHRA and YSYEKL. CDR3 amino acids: CASSQDPRGGSGNTIYF. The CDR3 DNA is TGCGCCAGCAGCCAAGATCCCCGTGGGGGGTCTGGAAACACCATATATTTT.

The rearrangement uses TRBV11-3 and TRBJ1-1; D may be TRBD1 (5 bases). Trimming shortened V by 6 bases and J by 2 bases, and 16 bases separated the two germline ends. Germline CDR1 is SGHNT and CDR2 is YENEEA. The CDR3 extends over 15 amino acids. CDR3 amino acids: CASSAHRRPNTEAFF. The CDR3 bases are TGTGCCAGCAGTGCCCACAGGAGACCTAACACTGAAGCTTTCTTT.

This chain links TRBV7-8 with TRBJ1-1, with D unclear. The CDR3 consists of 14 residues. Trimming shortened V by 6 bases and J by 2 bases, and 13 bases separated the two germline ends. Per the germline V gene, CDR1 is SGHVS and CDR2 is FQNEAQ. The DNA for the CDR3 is TGTGCCAGCAGGGAGGAGCAGTTAAACACTGAAGCTTTCTTT. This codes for CASREEQLNTEAFF.

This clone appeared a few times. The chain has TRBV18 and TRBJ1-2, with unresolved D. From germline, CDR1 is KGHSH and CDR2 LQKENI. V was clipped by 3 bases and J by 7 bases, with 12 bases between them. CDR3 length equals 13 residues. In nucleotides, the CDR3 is TGTGCCAGCTCACCGACGGAAGAGACTGGCTACACCTTC. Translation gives CASSPTEETGYTF. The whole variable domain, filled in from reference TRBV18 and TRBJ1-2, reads NAGVMQNPRHLVRRRGQEARLRCSPMKGHSHVYWYRQLPEEGLKFMVYLQKENIIDESGMPKERFSAEFPKEGPSILRIQQVVRGDSAAYFCASSPTEETGYTFGSGTRLTVV.

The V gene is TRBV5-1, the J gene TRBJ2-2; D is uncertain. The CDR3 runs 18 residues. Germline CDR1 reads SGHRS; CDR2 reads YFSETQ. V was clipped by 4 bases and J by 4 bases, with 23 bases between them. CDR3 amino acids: CASSDETSQTLGTGELFF. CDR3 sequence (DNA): TGCGCCAGCAGCGACGAGACCTCCCAGACCCTTGGCACCGGGGAGCTGTTTTTT.

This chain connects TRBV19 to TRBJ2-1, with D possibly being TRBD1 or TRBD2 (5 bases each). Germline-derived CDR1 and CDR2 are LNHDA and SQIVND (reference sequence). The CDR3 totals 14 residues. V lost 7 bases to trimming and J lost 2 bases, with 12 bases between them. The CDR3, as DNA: TGTGCCAGTAAAAGGGACGGAACCTACAATGAGCAGTTCTTC. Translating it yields CASKRDGTYNEQFF.

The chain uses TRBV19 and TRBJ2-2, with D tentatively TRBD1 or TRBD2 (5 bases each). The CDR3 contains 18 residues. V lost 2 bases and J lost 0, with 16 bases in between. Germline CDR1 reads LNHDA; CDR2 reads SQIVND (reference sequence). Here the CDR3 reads CASSISLIGTANTGELFF. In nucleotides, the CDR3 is TGTGCCAGTAGTATATCCTTAATAGGGACGGCGAACACCGGGGAGCTGTTTTTT.

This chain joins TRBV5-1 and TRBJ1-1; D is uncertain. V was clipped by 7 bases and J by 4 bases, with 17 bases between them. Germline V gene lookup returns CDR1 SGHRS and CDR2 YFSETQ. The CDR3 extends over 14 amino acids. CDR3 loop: CASGRSSEPTEAFF. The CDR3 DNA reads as TGCGCCAGCGGGAGGTCCTCGGAGCCCACTGAAGCTTTCTTT.

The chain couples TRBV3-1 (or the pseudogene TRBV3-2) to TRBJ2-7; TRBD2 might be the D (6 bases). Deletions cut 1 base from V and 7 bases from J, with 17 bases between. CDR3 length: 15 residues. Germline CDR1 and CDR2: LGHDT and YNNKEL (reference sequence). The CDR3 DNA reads TGTGCCAGCAGCCAAGGGAGGGCCCAAGCTTGGGAGCAGTACTTC. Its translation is CASSQGRAQAWEQYF.

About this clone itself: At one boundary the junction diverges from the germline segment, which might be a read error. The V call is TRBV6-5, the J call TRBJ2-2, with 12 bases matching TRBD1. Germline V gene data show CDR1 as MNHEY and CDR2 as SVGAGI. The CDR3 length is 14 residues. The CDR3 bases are TGTGCCAGCAGGGGGGACAGGGGGCACCGGGGAGCTGTTTTT. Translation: CASRGDRGHRGAVF.

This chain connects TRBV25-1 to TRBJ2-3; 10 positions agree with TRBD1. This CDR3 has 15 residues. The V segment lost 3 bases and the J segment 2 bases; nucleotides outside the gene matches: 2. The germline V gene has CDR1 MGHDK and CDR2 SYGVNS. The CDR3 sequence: CASSDGTGATDTQYF. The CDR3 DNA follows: TGTGCCAGCAGTGACGGGACAGGGGCCACAGATACGCAGTATTTT.

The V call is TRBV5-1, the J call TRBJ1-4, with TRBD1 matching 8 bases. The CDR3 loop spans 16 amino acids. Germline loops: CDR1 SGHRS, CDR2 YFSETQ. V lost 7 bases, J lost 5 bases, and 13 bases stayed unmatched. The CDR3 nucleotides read TGCGCCAGCGCCCTGAACTTGGGACAGGCAAATGAAAAACTGTTTTTT. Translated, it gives CASALNLGQANEKLFF.

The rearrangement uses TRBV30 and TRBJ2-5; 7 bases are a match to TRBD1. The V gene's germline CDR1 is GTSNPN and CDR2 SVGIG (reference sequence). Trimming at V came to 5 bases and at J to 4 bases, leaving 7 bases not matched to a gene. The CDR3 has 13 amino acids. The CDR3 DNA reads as TGTGCCTGGGCTGACAGGGTCGGAGAGACCCAGTACTTC. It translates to CAWADRVGETQYF.

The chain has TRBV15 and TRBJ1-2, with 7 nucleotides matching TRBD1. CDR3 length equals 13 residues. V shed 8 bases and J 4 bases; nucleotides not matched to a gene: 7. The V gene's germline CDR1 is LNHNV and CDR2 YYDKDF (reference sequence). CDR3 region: CATQDRSLYGYTF. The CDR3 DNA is TGTGCCACCCAGGACAGGTCCCTCTATGGCTACACCTTC.

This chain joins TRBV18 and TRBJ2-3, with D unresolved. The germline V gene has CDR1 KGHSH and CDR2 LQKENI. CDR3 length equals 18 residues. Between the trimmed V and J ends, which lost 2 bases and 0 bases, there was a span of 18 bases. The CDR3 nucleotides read TGTGCCAGCTCACCAATCGGCGAAACCTCCTCTAGCACAGATACGCAGTATTTT. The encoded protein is CASSPIGETSSSTDTQYF. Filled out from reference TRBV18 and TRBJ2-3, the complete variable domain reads NAGVMQNPRHLVRRRGQEARLRCSPMKGHSHVYWYRQLPEEGLKFMVYLQKENIIDESGMPKERFSAEFPKEGPSILRIQQVVRGDSAAYFCASSPIGETSSSTDTQYFGPGTRLTVL.

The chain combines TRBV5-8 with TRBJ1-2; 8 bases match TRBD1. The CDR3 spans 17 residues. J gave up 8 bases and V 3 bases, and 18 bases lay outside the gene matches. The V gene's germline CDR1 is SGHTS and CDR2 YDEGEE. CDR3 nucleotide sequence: TGTGCCAGCAGCTCCTTACAGACGGGACAGGCCCCCGTAGGCTACACCTTC. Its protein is CASSSLQTGQAPVGYTF.

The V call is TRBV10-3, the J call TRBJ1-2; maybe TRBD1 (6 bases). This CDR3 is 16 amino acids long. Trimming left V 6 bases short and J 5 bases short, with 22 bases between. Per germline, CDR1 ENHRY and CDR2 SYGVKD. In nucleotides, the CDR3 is TGTGCCATCAGGGCCCTGGGGGGCCCGAATGAGTATGGCTACACCTTC. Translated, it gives CAIRALGGPNEYGYTF.

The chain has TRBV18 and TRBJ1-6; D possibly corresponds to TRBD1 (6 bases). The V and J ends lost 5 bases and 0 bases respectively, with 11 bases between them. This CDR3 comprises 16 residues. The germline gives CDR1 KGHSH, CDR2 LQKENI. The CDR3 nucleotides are TGTGCCAGCTCAGAGCAGGGGAGCTCCTATAATTCACCCCTCCACTTT. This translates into CASSEQGSSYNSPLHF.

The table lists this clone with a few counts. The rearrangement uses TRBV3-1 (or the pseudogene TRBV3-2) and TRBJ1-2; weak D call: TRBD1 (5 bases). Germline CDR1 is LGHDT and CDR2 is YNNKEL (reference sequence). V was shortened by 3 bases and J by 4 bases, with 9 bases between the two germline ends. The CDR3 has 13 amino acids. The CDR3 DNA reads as TGTGCCAGCAGCCAGGGACTAAGCTATGGCTACACCTTC. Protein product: CASSQGLSYGYTF.